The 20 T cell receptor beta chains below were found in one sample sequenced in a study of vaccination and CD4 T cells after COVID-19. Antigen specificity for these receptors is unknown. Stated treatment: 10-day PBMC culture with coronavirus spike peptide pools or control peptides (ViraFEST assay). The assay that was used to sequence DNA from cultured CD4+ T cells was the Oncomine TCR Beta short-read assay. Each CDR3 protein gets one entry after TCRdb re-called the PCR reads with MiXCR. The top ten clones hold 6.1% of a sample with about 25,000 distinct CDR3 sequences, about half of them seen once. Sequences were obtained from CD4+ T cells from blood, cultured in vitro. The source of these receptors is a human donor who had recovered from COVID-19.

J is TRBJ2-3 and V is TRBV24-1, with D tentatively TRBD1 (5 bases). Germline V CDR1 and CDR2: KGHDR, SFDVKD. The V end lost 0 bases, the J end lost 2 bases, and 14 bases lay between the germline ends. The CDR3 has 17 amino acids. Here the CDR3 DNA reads TGTGCCACCAGTGATTTGGGAACAGGAGCTGACACAGATACGCAGTATTTT. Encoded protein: CATSDLGTGADTDTQYF.

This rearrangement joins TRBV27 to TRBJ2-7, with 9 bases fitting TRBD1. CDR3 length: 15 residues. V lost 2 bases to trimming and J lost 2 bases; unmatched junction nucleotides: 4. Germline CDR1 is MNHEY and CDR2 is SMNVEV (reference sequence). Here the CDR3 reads CASSLDGQGPYEQYF. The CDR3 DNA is TGTGCCAGCAGTTTAGACGGACAGGGGCCCTACGAGCAGTACTTC.

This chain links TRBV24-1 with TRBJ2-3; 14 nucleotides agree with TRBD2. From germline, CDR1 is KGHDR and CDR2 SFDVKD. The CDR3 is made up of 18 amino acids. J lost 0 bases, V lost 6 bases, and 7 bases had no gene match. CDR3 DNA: TGTGCCACCAGTTTAGCGACTAGCGGGAGGGCTAGCACAGATACGCAGTATTTT. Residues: CATSLATSGRASTDTQYF.

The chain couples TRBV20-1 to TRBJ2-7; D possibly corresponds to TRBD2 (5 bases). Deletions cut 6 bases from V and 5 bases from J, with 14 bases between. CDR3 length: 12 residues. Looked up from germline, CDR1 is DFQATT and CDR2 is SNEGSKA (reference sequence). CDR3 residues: CSARPGYHEQYF. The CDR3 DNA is TGCAGTGCCCGGCCGGGGTATCACGAGCAGTACTTC.

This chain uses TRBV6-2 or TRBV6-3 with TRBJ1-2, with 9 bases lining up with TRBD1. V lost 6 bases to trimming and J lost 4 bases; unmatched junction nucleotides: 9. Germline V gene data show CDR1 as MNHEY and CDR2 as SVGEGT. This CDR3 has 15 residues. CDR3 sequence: CASSSADRGVYGYTF. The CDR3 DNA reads TGTGCCAGCAGCTCCGCCGACAGGGGGGTCTATGGCTACACCTTC.

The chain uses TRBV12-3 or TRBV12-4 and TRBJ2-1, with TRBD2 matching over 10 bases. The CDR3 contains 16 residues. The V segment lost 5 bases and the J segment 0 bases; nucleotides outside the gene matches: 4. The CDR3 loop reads CASSPSGGASYNEQFF. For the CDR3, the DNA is TGTGCCAGCAGTCCCAGCGGGGGGGCCTCCTACAATGAGCAGTTCTTC.

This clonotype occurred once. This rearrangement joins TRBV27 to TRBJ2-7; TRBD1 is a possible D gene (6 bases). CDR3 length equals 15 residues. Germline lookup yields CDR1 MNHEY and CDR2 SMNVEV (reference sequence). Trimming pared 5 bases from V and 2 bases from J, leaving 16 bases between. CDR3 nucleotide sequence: TGTGCCAGCAGTAACCACGGGACAACCACCTACGAGCAGTACTTC. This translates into CASSNHGTTTYEQYF.

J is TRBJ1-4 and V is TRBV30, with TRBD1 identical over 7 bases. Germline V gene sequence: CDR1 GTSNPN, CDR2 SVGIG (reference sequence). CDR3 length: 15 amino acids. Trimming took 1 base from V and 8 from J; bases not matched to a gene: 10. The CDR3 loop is CAWSEPGQEGEKLFF. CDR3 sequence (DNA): TGTGCCTGGAGTGAACCCGGACAGGAAGGGGAAAAACTGTTTTTT.

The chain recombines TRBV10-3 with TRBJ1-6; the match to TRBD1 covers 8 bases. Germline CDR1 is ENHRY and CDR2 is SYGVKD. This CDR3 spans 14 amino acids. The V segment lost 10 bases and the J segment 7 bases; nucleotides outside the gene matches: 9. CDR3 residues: CATGADRENSPLHF. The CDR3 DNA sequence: TGTGCCACCGGCGCGGACAGGGAAAATTCACCCCTCCACTTT.

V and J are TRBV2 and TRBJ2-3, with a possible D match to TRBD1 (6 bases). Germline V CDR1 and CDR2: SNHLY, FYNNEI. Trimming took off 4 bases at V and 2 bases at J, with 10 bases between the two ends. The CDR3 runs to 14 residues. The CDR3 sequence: CASSVYRATDTQYF. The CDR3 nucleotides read TGTGCCAGCAGTGTTTACAGGGCCACAGATACGCAGTATTTT.

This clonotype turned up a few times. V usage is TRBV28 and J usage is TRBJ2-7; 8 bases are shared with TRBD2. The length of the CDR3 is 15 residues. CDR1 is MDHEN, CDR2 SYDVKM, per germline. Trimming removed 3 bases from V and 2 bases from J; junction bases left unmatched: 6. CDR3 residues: CASSFSGTSPYEQYF. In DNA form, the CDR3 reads TGTGCCAGCAGTTTTTCCGGGACTAGTCCCTACGAGCAGTACTTC.

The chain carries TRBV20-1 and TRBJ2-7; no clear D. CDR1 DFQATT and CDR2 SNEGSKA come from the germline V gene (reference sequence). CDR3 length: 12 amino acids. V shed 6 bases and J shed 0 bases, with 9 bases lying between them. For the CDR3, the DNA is TGCAGTGCGTCCCATGCCTCCTACGAGCAGTACTTC. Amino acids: CSASHASYEQYF.

The DNA for the CDR3 is TGTGCCAGCGACCGAAAAGGGCGGGAACTCTATGGCTACACCTTC. Amino acid sequence: CASDRKGRELYGYTF. The J gene is TRBJ1-2, the V gene TRBV28; no clear D gene. In germline, CDR1 is MDHEN, CDR2 SYDVKM. The CDR3 is made up of 15 amino acids. The V gene lost 8 bases and the J gene lost 4 bases, with 20 bases spanning the gap.

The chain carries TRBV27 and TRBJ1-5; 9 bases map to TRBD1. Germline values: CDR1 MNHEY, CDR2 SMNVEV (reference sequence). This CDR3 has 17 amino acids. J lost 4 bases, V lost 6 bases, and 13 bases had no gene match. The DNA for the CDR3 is TGTGCCAGCAGACCCTACATATCCGGGACAGGGAATCAGCCCCAGCATTTT. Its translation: CASRPYISGTGNQPQHF.

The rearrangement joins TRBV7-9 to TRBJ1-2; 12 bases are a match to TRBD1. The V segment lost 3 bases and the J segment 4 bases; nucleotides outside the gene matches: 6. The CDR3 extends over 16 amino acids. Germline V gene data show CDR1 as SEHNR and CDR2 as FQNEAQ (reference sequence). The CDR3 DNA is TGTGCCAGCAGCTTGGGACAGGGGGCGCCGGGCTATGGCTACACCTTC. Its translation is CASSLGQGAPGYGYTF.

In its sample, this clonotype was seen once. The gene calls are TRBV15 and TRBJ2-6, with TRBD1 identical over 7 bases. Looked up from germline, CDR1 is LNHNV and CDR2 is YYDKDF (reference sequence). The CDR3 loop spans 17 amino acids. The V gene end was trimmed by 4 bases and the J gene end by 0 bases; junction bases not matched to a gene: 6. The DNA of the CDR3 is TGTGCCACCAGCACCAGGACAGGCCTCTCTGGGGCCAACGTCCTGACTTTC. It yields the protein CATSTRTGLSGANVLTF. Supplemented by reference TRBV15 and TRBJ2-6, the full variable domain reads DAMVIQNPRYQVTQFGKPVTLSCSQTLNHNVMYWYQQKSSQAPKLLFHYYDKDFNNEADTPDNFQSRRPNTSFCFLDIRSPGLGDTAMYLCATSTRTGLSGANVLTFGAGSRLTVL.

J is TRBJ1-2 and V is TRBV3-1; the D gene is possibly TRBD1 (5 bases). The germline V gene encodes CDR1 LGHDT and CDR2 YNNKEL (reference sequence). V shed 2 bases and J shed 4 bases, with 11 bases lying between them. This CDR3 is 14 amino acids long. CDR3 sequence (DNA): TGTGCCAGCAGCCAATGGTCCGGGACCTATGGCTACACCTTC. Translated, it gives CASSQWSGTYGYTF. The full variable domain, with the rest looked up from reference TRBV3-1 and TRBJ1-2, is DTAVSQTPKYLVTQMGNDKSIKCEQNLGHDTMYWYKQDSKKFLKIMFSYNNKELIINETVPNRFSPKSPDKAHLNLHINSLELGDSAVYFCASSQWSGTYGYTFGSGTRLTVV.

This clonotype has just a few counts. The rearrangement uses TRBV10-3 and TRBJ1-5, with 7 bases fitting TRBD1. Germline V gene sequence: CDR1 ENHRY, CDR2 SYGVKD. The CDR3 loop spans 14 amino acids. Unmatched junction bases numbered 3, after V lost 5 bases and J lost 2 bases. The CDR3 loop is CAISSGTGNQPQHF. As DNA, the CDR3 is TGTGCCATCAGTTCAGGGACAGGCAATCAGCCCCAGCATTTT.

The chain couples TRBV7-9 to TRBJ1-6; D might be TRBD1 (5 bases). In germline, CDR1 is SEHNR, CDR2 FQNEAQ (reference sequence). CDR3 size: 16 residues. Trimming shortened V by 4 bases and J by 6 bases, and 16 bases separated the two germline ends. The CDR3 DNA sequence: TGTGCCAGCAGCTCTCAAACGGGGCGGACTAATTCACCCCTCCACTTT. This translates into CASSSQTGRTNSPLHF. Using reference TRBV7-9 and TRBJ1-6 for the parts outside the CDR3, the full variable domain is DTGVSQNPRHKITKRGQNVTFRCDPISEHNRLYWYRQTLGQGPEFLTYFQNEAQLEKSRLLSDRFSAERPKGSFSTLEIQRTEQGDSAMYLCASSSQTGRTNSPLHFGNGTRLTVT.

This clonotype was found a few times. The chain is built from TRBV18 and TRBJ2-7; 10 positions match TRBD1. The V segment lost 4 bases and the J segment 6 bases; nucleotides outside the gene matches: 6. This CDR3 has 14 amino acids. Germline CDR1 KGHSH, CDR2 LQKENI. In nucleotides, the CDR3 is TGTGCCAGCTCACAGCCGGGACAGGGGTTCGAGCAGTACTTC. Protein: CASSQPGQGFEQYF.